This entry features one T cell receptor (beta chain) sequence. The treatment is: preoperative locoregional IRX-2 cytokine immunotherapy. This sample is part of a study of preoperative IRX-2 immunotherapy in early breast cancer. The V end lost 3 bases, the J end lost 0 bases, and 18 bases lay between the germline ends. This CDR3 has 18 amino acids. Germline CDR1 reads MDHEN; CDR2 reads SYDVKM. TCRdb keeps only in-frame clones here, not all; method: immunoSEQ multiplex PCR. The top ten hold 1.6% of the sample, which has 40,000 or so clones, just under 95% seen once. The sample in question was tumor tissue, obtained after IRX-2 immunotherapy. This TCR derives from a human donor with breast cancer. The chain is built from TRBV28 and TRBJ1-3; D gene unclear. In DNA form, the CDR3 reads TGTGCCAGCAGTTTTAGGATCGGCGAACCTTCCTCTGGAAACACCATATATTTT. Translating gives CASSFRIGEPSSGNTIYF.